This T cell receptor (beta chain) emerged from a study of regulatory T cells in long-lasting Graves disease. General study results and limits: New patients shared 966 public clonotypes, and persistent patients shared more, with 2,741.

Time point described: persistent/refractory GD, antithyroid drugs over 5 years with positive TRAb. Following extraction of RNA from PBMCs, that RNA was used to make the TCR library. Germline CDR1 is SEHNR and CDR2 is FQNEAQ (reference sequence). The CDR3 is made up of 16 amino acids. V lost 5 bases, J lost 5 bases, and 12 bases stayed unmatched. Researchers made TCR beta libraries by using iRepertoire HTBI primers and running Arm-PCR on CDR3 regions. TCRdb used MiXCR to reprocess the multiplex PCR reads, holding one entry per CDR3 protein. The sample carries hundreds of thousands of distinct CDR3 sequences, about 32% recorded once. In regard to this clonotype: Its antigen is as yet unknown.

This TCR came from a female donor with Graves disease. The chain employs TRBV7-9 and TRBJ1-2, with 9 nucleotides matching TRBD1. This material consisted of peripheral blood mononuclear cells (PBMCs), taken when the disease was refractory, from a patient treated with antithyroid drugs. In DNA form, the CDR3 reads TGTGCCAGCAGCACCTCGGGACAGGGCCCAGGGTATGGCTACACCTTC. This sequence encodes CASSTSGQGPGYGYTF.